The entry that follows covers one TCR beta chain sequence. As processed by the authors: Amplification from reference gene primers served as the basis for estimated nucleated cell counts. Clones were read by immunoSEQ multiplex PCR, and TCRdb kept only the in-frame ones, dropping some. V, J and clone size were drawn from that table, and D and trimming were deduced from the DNA. This sample yields fewer than 30,000 clones, of which around 72% are seen a single time; 20% to 25% belongs to the top ten. This specimen belongs to a study of blood T cell repertoires in COVID-19. Study in general: Acute and convalescent COVID-19 specimens originated in the United States, Italy and Spain. PBMCs, B-cell-depleted T cells, or T cells provided the cDNA or gDNA that made up the material.

Losses at the gene ends were 4 bases for V and 0 bases for J; bases not matched to a gene: 9. This CDR3 spans 19 amino acids. Germline V gene data show CDR1 as MGHRA and CDR2 as YSYEKL. The sequencing sample was made of peripheral blood. The gene calls are TRBV4-1 and TRBJ2-1; 13 positions agree with TRBD2. The clonotype comes from a boy aged 2 to 10 with active or convalescent COVID-19. This chain's CDR3 is CASSRGGTSGDSSYNEQFF. The CDR3 coding sequence is TGCGCCAGCAGCCGGGGAGGGACTAGCGGGGATAGCTCCTACAATGAGCAGTTCTTC.